This TCR beta chain is drawn from a study of blood T cell repertoires in COVID-19. The repertoire was sequenced with immunoSEQ multiplex PCR; TCRdb's copy has only in-frame clones and lacks some. The repertoire consists of about 170,000 clones, with 75% to 90% occurring once and the leading ten covering under 0.85%. In terms of age and location, participants ranged from roughly 18 to 90 years and lived in about two dozen US areas. Participant reports of clinical history set cohort assignment. The TCR was taken from a woman under 30 who had recovered from COVID-19. The sequenced sample consisted of PBMCs or T cells enriched from blood (not recorded which).

The CDR3 sequence is CASSHRGHSEQYF. Written as DNA, the CDR3 is TGTGCCAGCAGCCACCGGGGACATAGCGAGCAGTACTTC. The V call is TRBV3-1 (or the pseudogene TRBV3-2), the J call TRBJ2-7; D may be TRBD1 (6 bases). The V end was cut by 3 bases, the J end by 6 bases, with 12 bases between. The CDR3 is 13 amino acids. The germline V gene encodes CDR1 LGHDT and CDR2 YNNKEL (reference sequence).